The clone carrying this T cell receptor (beta chain) showed up many times. Its matching antigen is unknown. The sample comes from a study of human T cells and chemical hapten exposure. Study details: 2% DPC applied to a roughly 2 cm by roughly 2 cm arm area sensitized donors. Each patch test put 0.01% DPC on the upper back, and results were read at 6 days. General study results and limits: Relative to controls, expanded TCRs formed significantly more large CDR3 similarity clusters.

The time point is: patch test 1, 2 weeks after DPC sensitization. Described treatment: therapeutic diphenylcyclopropenone sensitization with weekly scalp DPC. Unfractionated whole blood served as the source for total RNA extraction. People who gave samples had alopecia, were 18 to 70 years old, and were suitable for DPC. The germline gives CDR1 SGHRS, CDR2 YFSETQ. This CDR3 is built from 14 residues. Trimming cost V 4 bases and J 1 base; bases outside gene matches: 2. TCRdb re-called the RACE reads through MiXCR, storing one row per CDR3 protein. The table shows approximately 41,000 distinct CDR3 sequences, with just under 4% occurring only once.

The genes are TRBV5-1 and TRBJ2-3; 8 nucleotides match TRBD2. The receptor was derived from a man aged 50-59 years with alopecia areata. Some clones in this sample may be carry-over from other donors' samples. The specimen was whole blood, collected in connection with sensitization to the hapten diphenylcyclopropenone (DPC). CDR3 coding DNA: TGCGCCAGCAGCGTGACTAGCGGCACAGATACGCAGTATTTT. Its protein is CASSVTSGTDTQYF. The complete variable domain, with remaining parts taken from reference TRBV5-1 and TRBJ2-3, reads KAGVTQTPRYLIKTRGQQVTLSCSPISGHRSVSWYQQTPGQGLQFLFEYFSETQRNKGNFPGRFSGRQFSNSRSEMNVSTLELGDSALYLCASSVTSGTDTQYFGPGTRLTVL.